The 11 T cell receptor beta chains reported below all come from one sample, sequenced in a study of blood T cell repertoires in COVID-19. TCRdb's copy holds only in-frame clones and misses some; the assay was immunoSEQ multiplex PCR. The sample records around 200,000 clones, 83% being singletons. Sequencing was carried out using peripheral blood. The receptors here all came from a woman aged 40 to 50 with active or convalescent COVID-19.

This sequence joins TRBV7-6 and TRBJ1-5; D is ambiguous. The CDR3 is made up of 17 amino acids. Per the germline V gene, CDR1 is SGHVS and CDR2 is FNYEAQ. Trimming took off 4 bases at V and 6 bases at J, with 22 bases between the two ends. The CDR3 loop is CASSSDSGTRVRQPQHF. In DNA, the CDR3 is TGTGCCAGCAGCTCCGACTCGGGTACGAGGGTTCGTCAGCCCCAGCATTTT.

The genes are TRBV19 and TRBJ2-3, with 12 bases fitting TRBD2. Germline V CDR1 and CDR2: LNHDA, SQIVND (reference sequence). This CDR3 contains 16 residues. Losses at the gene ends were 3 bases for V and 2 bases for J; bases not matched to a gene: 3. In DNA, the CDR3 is TGTGCCAGTAGTATGTGGACTAGCGGGATCACAGATACGCAGTATTTT. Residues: CASSMWTSGITDTQYF.

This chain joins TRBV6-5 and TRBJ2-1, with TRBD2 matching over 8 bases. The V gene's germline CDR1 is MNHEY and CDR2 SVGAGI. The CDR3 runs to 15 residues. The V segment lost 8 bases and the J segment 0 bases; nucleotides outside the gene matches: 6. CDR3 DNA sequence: TGTGCCAGCGGAGCGGGGGCGAGCTCCTACAATGAGCAGTTCTTC. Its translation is CASGAGASSYNEQFF.

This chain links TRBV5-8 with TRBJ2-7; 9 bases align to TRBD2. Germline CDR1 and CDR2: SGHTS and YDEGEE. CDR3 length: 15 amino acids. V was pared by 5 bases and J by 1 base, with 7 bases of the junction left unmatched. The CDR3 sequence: CASRNGLALSYEQYF. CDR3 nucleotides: TGTGCCAGCAGAAACGGACTAGCGCTTTCCTACGAGCAGTACTTC. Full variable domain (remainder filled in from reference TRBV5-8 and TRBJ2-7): EAGVTQSPTHLIKTRGQQATLRCSPISGHTSVYWYQQALGLGLQFLLWYDEGEERNRGNFPPRFSGRQFPNYSSELNVNALELEDSALYLCASRNGLALSYEQYFGPGTRLTVT.

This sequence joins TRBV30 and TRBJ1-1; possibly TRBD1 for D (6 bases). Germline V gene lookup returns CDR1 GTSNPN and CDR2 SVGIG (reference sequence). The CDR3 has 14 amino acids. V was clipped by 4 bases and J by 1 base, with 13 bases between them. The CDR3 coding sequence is TGTGCCTGGATTCTATTAGGGGGGAACACTGAAGCTTTCTTT. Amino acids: CAWILLGGNTEAFF.

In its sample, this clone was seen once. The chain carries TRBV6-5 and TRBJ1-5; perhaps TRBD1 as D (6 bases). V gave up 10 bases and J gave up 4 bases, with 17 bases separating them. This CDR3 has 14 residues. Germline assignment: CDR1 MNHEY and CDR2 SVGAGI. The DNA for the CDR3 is TGTGCCACCCTCCTGGGGGGGCTGAATCAGCCCCAGCATTTT. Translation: CATLLGGLNQPQHF.

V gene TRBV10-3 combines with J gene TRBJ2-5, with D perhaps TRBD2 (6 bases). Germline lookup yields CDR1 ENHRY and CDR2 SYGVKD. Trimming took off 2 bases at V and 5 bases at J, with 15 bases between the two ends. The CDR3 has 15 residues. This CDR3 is CAISERRGGRETQYF. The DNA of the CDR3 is TGTGCCATCAGTGAGCGTAGGGGAGGCAGGGAGACCCAGTACTTC.

The chain's CDR3 is CASSDRGHTRSSGELFF. The CDR3 DNA reads TGTGCCAGCAGTGACAGGGGGCACACAAGATCGTCCGGGGAGCTGTTTTTT. This chain links TRBV25-1 with TRBJ2-2; TRBD1 matches at 8 bases. CDR3 length: 17 amino acids. V was pared by 3 bases and J by 6 bases, with 12 bases of the junction left unmatched. CDR1 MGHDK and CDR2 SYGVNS come from the germline V gene.

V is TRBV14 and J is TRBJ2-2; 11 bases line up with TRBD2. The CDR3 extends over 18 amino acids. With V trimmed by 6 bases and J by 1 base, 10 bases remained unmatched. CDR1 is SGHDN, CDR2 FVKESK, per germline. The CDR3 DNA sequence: TGTGCCAGCAGACAGGGTTGGACTAGCGGGTGGAACACCGGGGAGCTGTTTTTT. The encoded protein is CASRQGWTSGWNTGELFF.

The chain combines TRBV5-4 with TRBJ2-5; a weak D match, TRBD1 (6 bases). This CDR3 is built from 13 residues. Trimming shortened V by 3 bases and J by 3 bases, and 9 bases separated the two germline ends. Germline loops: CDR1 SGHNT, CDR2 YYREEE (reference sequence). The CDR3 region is CASSSYREETQYF. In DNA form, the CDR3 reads TGTGCCAGCAGCTCATACAGGGAAGAGACCCAGTACTTC.

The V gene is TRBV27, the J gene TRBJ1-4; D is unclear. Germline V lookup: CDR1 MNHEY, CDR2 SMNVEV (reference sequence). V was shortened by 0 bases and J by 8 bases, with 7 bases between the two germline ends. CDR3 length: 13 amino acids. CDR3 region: CASSLSREEKLFF. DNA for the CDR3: TGTGCCAGCAGTTTATCCCGGGAGGAAAAACTGTTTTTT.